This record looks at one T cell receptor beta chain sequence and its context. Its cognate antigen is unknown. This entry comes from a study of cytomegalovirus exposure and HLA in healthy donors. General study points: Specificity of a few CMV-associated chains for CMV antigens was verified in vitro. Most TCR sequences were rare, but some public TCRs occurred in many donors. Listed as cytomegalovirus-associated were over 150 TCR beta chains.

V lost 4 bases to trimming and J lost 0 bases, with 13 bases between them. This CDR3 has 15 residues. The germline V gene encodes CDR1 LNHNV and CDR2 YYDKDF (reference sequence). TCRdb's copy holds only in-frame clones and misses some; the assay was immunoSEQ multiplex PCR. Here the sample spans about 120,000 clones, about nine tenths being singletons. The specimen was PBMCs. The clonotype originates from a man aged 18 to 30 in good health and CMV-seronegative. The rearrangement uses TRBV15 and TRBJ2-7; TRBD2 is a possible D gene (5 bases). CDR3 sequence reads: CATSTFGMSSYEQYF. The CDR3 DNA sequence: TGTGCCACCAGCACTTTCGGGATGTCCTCCTACGAGCAGTACTTC.